The present entry profiles one TCR beta chain with its context. The participants were between roughly 18 and 100 years old and came from 24 US areas. The sample originates from a study of blood T cell repertoires in COVID-19. Study-level information: Donors in the United States, Italy and Spain gave samples during acute or convalescent COVID-19. PBMCs, B-cell-depleted T cells, or T cells provided the cDNA or gDNA that made up the material.

Original processing notes: Researchers report that nucleated cell counts were estimated from reference gene primer amplification. Profiled with immunoSEQ multiplex PCR; TCRdb holds only in-frame clones, not every one. The V and J calls and clone size were taken over from that table, and D and trimming were inferred from the DNA. The sample includes approximately 150,000 clones, about four fifths of them seen just once. The origin of this receptor is a woman between 50 and 59 years old with acute COVID-19. The sequencing sample was made of PBMCs or T cells enriched from blood (not recorded which).

The chain's CDR3 is CASKTDRSASYEQYF. Here the CDR3 DNA reads TGTGCCAGCAAAACGGACAGGTCTGCCTCCTACGAGCAGTACTTC. The rearrangement links TRBV7-9 to TRBJ2-7; 7 bases align to TRBD1. Germline CDR1 is SEHNR and CDR2 is FQNEAQ (reference sequence). This CDR3 is built from 15 residues. Trimming cost V 7 bases and J 0 bases; bases outside gene matches: 9.